The 32 T cell receptor beta chains in this list originate from one sample, sequenced in a study of cytomegalovirus exposure and HLA in healthy donors (dated by TCRdb to the late 2010s). The receptor library was made with the immunoSEQ multiplex PCR assay. For the multiplex PCR, a mixture combining 60 forward primers for TCR Vbeta segments and 13 reverse primers for TCR Jbeta segments was used. TCRdb stores this immuneACCESS table with in-frame sequences only. Part of the clones is absent; in the studies checked, under half of the shortfall reflects unresolved V genes, and no reason is known for the rest. The table for this sample lists roughly 250,000 clones; roughly 81% of them were counted only once. 1.5% to 2.5% of the sample comes from the top ten. Sequencing input: PBMCs. Source of these receptors: a middle-aged woman in good health and CMV-seropositive.

The chain recombines TRBV19 with TRBJ2-5; D unclear. CDR1 is LNHDA and CDR2 is SQIVND in the germline V gene (reference sequence). This CDR3 is 11 amino acids long. Trimming pared 4 bases from V and 7 bases from J, leaving 7 bases between. The CDR3 nucleotides are TGTGCCAGTAGTAATCCTAGGACCCAGTACTTC. The encoded protein is CASSNPRTQYF.

CDR3 sequence (DNA): TGTGCCAGCAGCATGGGACAGGGGGCCTCCTACGAGCAGTACTTC. This sequence encodes CASSMGQGASYEQYF. The rearrangement joins TRBV7-3 to TRBJ2-7, with 12 bases fitting TRBD1. This CDR3 has 15 amino acids. Germline V gene data show CDR1 as SGHTA and CDR2 as FQGTGA. The V segment lost 5 bases and the J segment 0 bases; nucleotides outside the gene matches: 2.

This clone was recorded once. V and J are TRBV11-1 and TRBJ1-1; 9 bases line up with TRBD1. This CDR3 spans 16 amino acids. Germline CDR1 is SGHAT and CDR2 is FQDESV (reference sequence). V lost 3 bases and J lost 1; bases outside the gene matches: 6. In nucleotides, the CDR3 is TGTGCCAGCAGCTTTACAGGGGGCGCGACGAACACTGAAGCTTTCTTT. This gives the protein CASSFTGGATNTEAFF. The variable domain in full, completed from reference TRBV11-1 and TRBJ1-1, reads EAEVAQSPRYKITEKSQAVAFWCDPISGHATLYWYRQILGQGPELLVQFQDESVVDDSQLPKDRFSAERLKGVDSTLKIQPAELGDSAMYLCASSFTGGATNTEAFFGQGTRLTVV.

This chain uses TRBV5-4 with TRBJ2-7; 10 bases align to TRBD2. The length of the CDR3 is 15 residues. With V trimmed by 0 bases and J by 1 base, 1 base remained unmatched. Germline-derived CDR1 and CDR2 are SGHNT and YYREEE (reference sequence). This CDR3 is CASSLELAGSYEQYF. The CDR3 DNA is TGTGCCAGCAGCTTGGAACTAGCGGGGTCCTACGAGCAGTACTTC.

The chain carries TRBV19 and TRBJ2-3; tentatively, D is TRBD1 (5 bases). The CDR3 contains 15 residues. The V gene's germline CDR1 is LNHDA and CDR2 SQIVND (reference sequence). Trimming removed 3 bases from V and 4 bases from J, with 14 bases in between. The CDR3 DNA follows: TGTGCCAGTAGTATGGTGACAGCTCAACCAGATACGCAGTATTTT. Its protein product is CASSMVTAQPDTQYF.

The chain's CDR3 is CAYGTGSYEQYF. The CDR3 coding sequence is TGTGCCTACGGAACAGGGTCCTACGAGCAGTACTTC. The chain employs TRBV30 and TRBJ2-7, with D possibly TRBD1 on 6 matching bases. Trimming removed 7 bases from V and 1 base from J, with 11 bases in between. This CDR3 has 12 amino acids. Germline loops: CDR1 GTSNPN, CDR2 SVGIG (reference sequence).

The chain uses TRBV7-2 and TRBJ2-7; 8 bases map to TRBD2. This CDR3 has 14 amino acids. Germline loops: CDR1 SGHTA, CDR2 FQGNSA. V was clipped by 5 bases and J by 2 bases; unmatched bases: 5. DNA for the CDR3: TGTGCCAGCAGCCCCGATAGCGGGACCTACGAGCAGTACTTC. It yields the protein CASSPDSGTYEQYF. The full variable domain, completed using reference TRBV7-2 and TRBJ2-7, is GAGVSQSPSNKVTEKGKDVELRCDPISGHTALYWYRQSLGQGLEFLIYFQGNSAPDKSGLPSDRFSAERTGGSVSTLTIQRTQQEDSAVYLCASSPDSGTYEQYFGPGTRLTVT.

The genes are TRBV18 and TRBJ1-2; D is unresolved. CDR3 size: 14 residues. Germline-derived CDR1 and CDR2 are KGHSH and LQKENI. V was cut by 2 bases and J by 4 bases, with 11 bases left in between. The DNA of the CDR3 is TGTGCCAGCTCACCAGGGCAGCCCTCCTATGGCTACACCTTC. Amino acids: CASSPGQPSYGYTF. Full variable domain (missing parts from reference TRBV18 and TRBJ1-2): NAGVMQNPRHLVRRRGQEARLRCSPMKGHSHVYWYRQLPEEGLKFMVYLQKENIIDESGMPKERFSAEFPKEGPSILRIQQVVRGDSAAYFCASSPGQPSYGYTFGSGTRLTVV.

This clone was found once. J is TRBJ1-5 and V is TRBV4-3; a possible D gene is TRBD1 (6 bases). Germline V gene lookup returns CDR1 LGHNA and CDR2 YSLEER. This CDR3 is 18 amino acids long. Trimming shortened V by 0 bases and J by 1 base, and 16 bases separated the two germline ends. The CDR3 DNA sequence: TGCGCCAGCAGCCAAGATCTTCAGGGGCCGGGAAGCAATCAGCCCCAGCATTTT. Protein sequence: CASSQDLQGPGSNQPQHF.

The rearrangement uses TRBV5-1 and TRBJ2-7; D remains ambiguous. V was clipped by 2 bases and J by 3 bases, with 3 bases between them. Germline V gives CDR1 SGHRS, CDR2 YFSETQ. The length of the CDR3 is 11 residues. As DNA, the CDR3 is TGCGCCAGCAGCTTCGGCTACGAGCAGTACTTC. It yields the protein CASSFGYEQYF.

V and J are TRBV6-1 and TRBJ1-1; TRBD1 matches at 7 bases. Germline V gene sequence: CDR1 MNHNS, CDR2 SASEGT. V lost 5 bases, J lost 1 base, and 1 base stayed unmatched. CDR3 length equals 13 residues. Here the CDR3 reads CASSRDRNTEAFF. The DNA for the CDR3 is TGTGCCAGCAGTCGGGACAGGAACACTGAAGCTTTCTTT.

The rearrangement uses TRBV19 and TRBJ2-1; TRBD2 might be the D (5 bases). Germline lookup yields CDR1 LNHDA and CDR2 SQIVND (reference sequence). Trimming took off 3 bases at V and 5 bases at J, with 11 bases between the two ends. This CDR3 is 14 amino acids long. CDR3 nucleotide sequence: TGTGCCAGTAGTATTATTGAGCGGCACAATGAGCAGTTCTTC. This translates into CASSIIERHNEQFF.

This chain connects TRBV28 to TRBJ2-1, with TRBD2 as a possible D gene (5 bases). Looked up from germline, CDR1 is MDHEN and CDR2 is SYDVKM. Trimming cost V 5 bases and J 3 bases, with 23 bases left between them. This CDR3 has 18 residues. The CDR3 region is CASSPQRLRRLHYNEQFF. The CDR3 DNA follows: TGTGCCAGCAGTCCCCAAAGACTAAGACGGTTACACTACAATGAGCAGTTCTTC.

The chain carries TRBV4-2 and TRBJ2-5; 7 positions agree with TRBD1. V shed 1 base and J 7 bases; nucleotides not matched to a gene: 6. Germline V gene data show CDR1 as LGHNA and CDR2 as YNFKEQ. The CDR3 has 14 amino acids. DNA for the CDR3: TGTGCCAGCAGCCAAGGGCAGGGGGAAGGGACCCAGTACTTC. Translation gives CASSQGQGEGTQYF.

DNA of the CDR3: TGTGCCAGCAGTCGCGGGACAGGGTCCTACGAGCAGTACTTC. This gives the protein CASSRGTGSYEQYF. V and J are TRBV6-5 and TRBJ2-7; TRBD1 matches at 9 bases. V lost 5 bases, J lost 1 base, and 3 bases stayed unmatched. Germline V gene sequence: CDR1 MNHEY, CDR2 SVGAGI. The CDR3 spans 14 residues.

The rearrangement uses TRBV19 and TRBJ2-2; TRBD1 matches 9 bases. The CDR3 spans 15 residues. V lost 5 bases and J lost 6; bases outside the gene matches: 7. CDR1 is LNHDA, CDR2 SQIVND, per germline (reference sequence). CDR3 bases: TGTGCCAGTAGTGGGGACAGGGCTCTAGCCGGGGAGCTGTTTTTT. It is translated as CASSGDRALAGELFF.

V is TRBV7-2 and J is TRBJ1-6; 11 bases are shared with TRBD1. The CDR3 is 16 residues long. The germline V gene encodes CDR1 SGHTA and CDR2 FQGNSA. J gave up 6 bases and V 4 bases, and 5 bases lay outside the gene matches. The CDR3 DNA sequence: TGTGCCAGCAGCTCCCCGGGACAGGGGGGTAATTCACCCCTCCACTTT. Its protein is CASSSPGQGGNSPLHF.

The rearrangement joins TRBV19 to TRBJ2-1; 16 bases map to TRBD2. Per germline, CDR1 LNHDA and CDR2 SQIVND (reference sequence). After removal of 5 bases from V and 14 bases from J, the junction contained 9 bases not matched to a gene. CDR3 length equals 15 residues. The CDR3 nucleotides are TGTGCCAGTAGTGACGGGACTAGCGGGAGGGCCCGGGAGTTCTTC. Its protein product is CASSDGTSGRAREFF.

The chain employs TRBV29-1 and TRBJ1-1; 8 nucleotides match TRBD1. The V gene's germline CDR1 is SQVTM and CDR2 ANQGSEA. The CDR3 totals 12 residues. J lost 5 bases, V lost 6 bases, and 5 bases had no gene match. In DNA, the CDR3 is TGCAGCGTGGACAGGGCGGGGACTGAAGCTTTCTTT. Its protein is CSVDRAGTEAFF.

The chain has TRBV7-8 and TRBJ1-1, with D maybe TRBD1 (5 bases). This CDR3 comprises 15 residues. Germline lookup yields CDR1 SGHVS and CDR2 FQNEAQ. V shed 1 base and J shed 2 bases, with 11 bases lying between them. This chain's CDR3 is CASSLVGTFNTEAFF. The CDR3 DNA reads as TGTGCCAGCAGCTTAGTGGGGACTTTCAACACTGAAGCTTTCTTT.

The V call is TRBV19, the J call TRBJ2-7; possible D gene TRBD1, 5 bases. The CDR3 loop spans 14 amino acids. CDR1 is LNHDA, CDR2 SQIVND, per germline (reference sequence). V was clipped by 4 bases and J by 2 bases, with 12 bases between them. As DNA, the CDR3 is TGTGCCAGTAGTAGGCAGGGAAGTCCCTACGAGCAGTACTTC. It specifies CASSRQGSPYEQYF. The full variable domain, completed using reference TRBV19 and TRBJ2-7, is DGGITQSPKYLFRKEGQNVTLSCEQNLNHDAMYWYRQDPGQGLRLIYYSQIVNDFQKGDIAEGYSVSREKKESFPLTVTSAQKNPTAFYLCASSRQGSPYEQYFGPGTRLTVT.

The CDR3 spells CASSLKRELTQETQYF. Here the CDR3 DNA reads TGTGCCAGCAGCCTTAAAAGAGAGCTGACACAAGAGACCCAGTACTTC. The rearrangement links TRBV7-2 to TRBJ2-5; D is undetermined. Trimming pared 5 bases from V and 2 bases from J, leaving 18 bases between. The CDR3 is 16 residues long. Looked up from germline, CDR1 is SGHTA and CDR2 is FQGNSA.

The rearrangement joins TRBV7-8 to TRBJ2-4, with D possibly TRBD1 on 6 matching bases. CDR3 length equals 14 residues. Germline CDR1 reads SGHVS; CDR2 reads FQNEAQ. V lost 5 bases, J lost 6 bases, and 14 bases lay in between. CDR3 coding DNA: TGTGCCAGCAGCGTTTTGTCAGGGGTAAACATTCAGTACTTC. It specifies CASSVLSGVNIQYF.

This chain uses TRBV2 with TRBJ2-1, with TRBD2 matching over 13 bases. V was pared by 1 base and J by 3 bases, with 6 bases of the junction left unmatched. CDR3 length equals 18 residues. CDR1 and CDR2 from the germline V gene are SNHLY and FYNNEI. The CDR3 region is CASSEGPGTSGDYNEQFF. The CDR3 DNA reads as TGTGCCAGCAGTGAAGGACCCGGGACTAGCGGGGACTACAATGAGCAGTTCTTC.

The V gene is TRBV7-3, the J gene TRBJ2-1; 9 nucleotides agree with TRBD1. This CDR3 has 17 amino acids. The germline V gene encodes CDR1 SGHTA and CDR2 FQGTGA. Losses at the gene ends were 4 bases for V and 5 bases for J; bases not matched to a gene: 12. In DNA, the CDR3 is TGTGCCAGCAGCTCGCGTGGGTCAGGGACAGGGAACAATGAGCAGTTCTTC. This sequence encodes CASSSRGSGTGNNEQFF.

The chain recombines TRBV11-3 with TRBJ2-5; 8 bases line up with TRBD1. This CDR3 is 14 amino acids long. From germline, CDR1 is SGHNT and CDR2 YENEEA. The V segment lost 5 bases and the J segment 4 bases; nucleotides outside the gene matches: 6. The CDR3 DNA reads TGTGCCAGCAGCCCCGGGACAGGCGGAGAGACCCAGTACTTC. Amino acids: CASSPGTGGETQYF.

CDR3 bases: TGCGCCTGCCCCCCTAGCGCCGTCTTACTAGCCAAAAACATTCAGTACTTC. Translation gives CACPPSAVLLAKNIQYF. The chain couples TRBV10-1 to TRBJ2-4; the D gene is possibly TRBD2 (6 bases). CDR3 size: 17 residues. Germline-derived CDR1 and CDR2 are WNHNN and SYGVQD (reference sequence). V was shortened by 11 bases and J by 0 bases, with 23 bases between the two germline ends.

The chain employs TRBV2 and TRBJ2-7; 7 bases are a match to TRBD2. Germline V lookup: CDR1 SNHLY, CDR2 FYNNEI. V lost 3 bases to trimming and J lost 5 bases; unmatched junction nucleotides: 13. This CDR3 is 16 amino acids long. CDR3 in amino acids: CASSEPRRGSGDEQYF. In DNA form, the CDR3 reads TGTGCCAGCAGTGAGCCCCGTAGAGGGAGCGGGGACGAGCAGTACTTC. The whole variable domain, filled in from reference TRBV2 and TRBJ2-7, reads EPEVTQTPSHQVTQMGQEVILRCVPISNHLYFYWYRQILGQKVEFLVSFYNNEISEKSEIFDDQFSVERPDGSNFTLKIRSTKLEDSAMYFCASSEPRRGSGDEQYFGPGTRLTVT.

V is TRBV28 and J is TRBJ1-5; D remains unclear. The CDR3 extends over 12 amino acids. CDR1 and CDR2 (germline): MDHEN, SYDVKM. Trimming pared 3 bases from V and 6 bases from J, leaving 6 bases between. CDR3 sequence reads: CASSLNGQPQHF. As DNA, the CDR3 is TGTGCCAGCAGTTTGAACGGTCAGCCCCAGCATTTT.

The chain links TRBV21-1 to TRBJ2-3; the D segment call TRBD2 is taken from the table without a DNA check. TRBV21-1 is reported as a pseudogene. The CDR3 length is 17 residues. CDR3 region: CASSGPERETIRDTQYF. The CDR3 DNA reads TGTGCCAGCAGCGGCCCTGAGAGGGAGACAATAAGGGATACGCAGTATTTT.

The chain recombines TRBV4-1 with TRBJ1-2; 8 bases line up with TRBD1. V gave up 1 base and J gave up 4 bases; unmatched junction bases: 5. This CDR3 has 15 residues. The V gene's germline CDR1 is MGHRA and CDR2 YSYEKL. CDR3: CASSQGPGGLYGYTF. The CDR3 DNA reads TGCGCCAGCAGCCAAGGCCCAGGGGGCCTCTATGGCTACACCTTC.

This clone was seen once. V gene TRBV28 combines with J gene TRBJ1-4; D may be TRBD1 (5 bases). Germline V gene data show CDR1 as MDHEN and CDR2 as SYDVKM. The CDR3 length is 16 residues. V was trimmed by 5 bases and J by 3 bases, leaving 16 bases between them. CDR3 DNA: TGTGCCAGCAGTCAGCCCTCCCAGGGCTCTAATGAAAAACTGTTTTTT. Translated: CASSQPSQGSNEKLFF.